Below, 17 T cell receptor beta chains from the same sample are listed, as sequenced in a study of regulatory T cells in long-lasting Graves disease. Construction of the TCR beta libraries employed iRepertoire HTBI primers in conjunction with Arm-PCR of CDR3 regions. TCRdb re-analysed the multiplex PCR reads in MiXCR, keeping a single row per CDR3 protein. The sample consists of around 460,000 distinct CDR3 sequences, 20% to 25% of them appearing once. Time point indicated: persistent/refractory GD, antithyroid drugs over 5 years with positive TRAb. PBMCs provided the RNA from which the TCR library was made. The starting material was peripheral blood mononuclear cells (PBMCs), obtained when the disease was refractory, from a patient treated with antithyroid drugs. Receptors originate from a female donor with Graves disease.

This clonotype was recorded at least ten times. The rearrangement uses TRBV6-1 and TRBJ2-7; D uncertain. V dropped 4 bases and J dropped 3 bases, with 4 bases sitting between them. This CDR3 region has 11 residues. The germline CDR1 and CDR2 sequences are MNHNS and SASEGT. The CDR3 DNA is TGTGCCAGCAGTGCTTACTACGAGCAGTACTTC. This codes for CASSAYYEQYF.

This clonotype has ten or more counts. The V gene is TRBV27, the J gene TRBJ1-2, with a possible D match to TRBD1 (5 bases). Germline-derived CDR1 and CDR2 are MNHEY and SMNVEV (reference sequence). V was pared by 0 bases and J by 4 bases, with 12 bases between. The CDR3 is made up of 15 amino acids. In DNA, the CDR3 is TGTGCCAGCAGTTTATCCCCGACAGTGGGCTATGGCTACACCTTC. This codes for CASSLSPTVGYGYTF.

V usage is TRBV30 and J usage is TRBJ1-6; 7 nucleotides align to TRBD1. V lost 0 bases to trimming and J lost 9 bases; unmatched junction nucleotides: 5. CDR1 is GTSNPN, CDR2 SVGIG, per germline (reference sequence). CDR3 length: 14 amino acids. Written as DNA, the CDR3 is TGTGCCTGGAGTGTCGTGACAGGGATTTCACCCCTCCACTTT. As protein: CAWSVVTGISPLHF.

In this sample, this clonotype turned up many times. This chain connects TRBV6-1 to TRBJ2-5; perhaps TRBD2 as D (6 bases). The CDR3 is made up of 16 amino acids. The V end lost 7 bases, the J end lost 1 base, and 19 bases lay between the germline ends. Germline-derived CDR1 and CDR2 are MNHNS and SASEGT. The CDR3 is CASIQDYEGGQETQYF. The CDR3 nucleotides read TGTGCCAGCATACAGGATTATGAGGGAGGCCAAGAGACCCAGTACTTC.

This clonotype was observed at least ten times. This chain uses TRBV11-2 with TRBJ2-5, with TRBD2 matching 10 bases. Germline assignment: CDR1 SGHAT and CDR2 FQNNGV. V gave up 1 base and J gave up 5 bases; unmatched junction bases: 7. This CDR3 is built from 16 residues. CDR3 residues: CASSLGAGGPQETQYF. DNA for the CDR3: TGTGCCAGCAGCTTAGGAGCGGGAGGGCCGCAGGAGACCCAGTACTTC.

This clonotype was counted at least ten times. The V and J genes are TRBV7-9 and TRBJ1-1; no reliable D call. This CDR3 is built from 13 residues. The ends were cut back, 1 base at V and 1 base at J, with 4 bases in the middle. Per the germline V gene, CDR1 is SEHNR and CDR2 is FQNEAQ (reference sequence). The CDR3 reads CASSLGSNTEAFF. The CDR3 bases are TGTGCCAGCAGCTTAGGATCGAACACTGAAGCTTTCTTT.

As to this clonotype: With a much larger clone just one base away, this may be a read error. This is likely a read error, given that the CDR3 carries no conserved phenylalanine or tryptophan at its end. The V and J genes are TRBV28 and TRBJ2-5, with D tentatively TRBD2 (6 bases). The CDR3 extends over 14 amino acids. Germline CDR1 and CDR2: MDHEN and SYDVKM. Trimming removed 4 bases at V and 7 bases at J, with 16 bases between. The CDR3 DNA reads as TGTGCCAGCAGTTGGGCAGCGCCCGGGAGGACCCAGTACCTC. It yields the protein CASSWAAPGRTQYL.

Notes on this clonotype: One end of the junction fails to match germline, which may point to a read error. The chain recombines TRBV6-2 or TRBV6-3 with TRBJ2-2; 8 bases are a match to TRBD2. Germline-derived CDR1 and CDR2 are MNHEY and SVGEGT. The CDR3 has 17 residues. CDR3: CANSYSYPAGASGELFF. The CDR3 coding sequence is TGTGCCAACAGTTACTCGTATCCAGCGGGGGCCTCCGGGGAGCTGTTTTTT.

The chain joins TRBV5-1 to TRBJ2-7, with 11 bases matching TRBD1. Germline CDR1 SGHRS, CDR2 YFSETQ. CDR3 length: 13 residues. The V segment lost 4 bases and the J segment 5 bases; nucleotides outside the gene matches: 2. The CDR3, as DNA: TGCGCCAGCAGCGGGGACAGGGGGAACGAGCAGTACTTC. Residues: CASSGDRGNEQYF.

The gene calls are TRBV5-1 and TRBJ2-3; unclear D gene. Trimming took 4 bases from V and 1 from J, leaving 10 bases between them. This CDR3 spans 14 amino acids. The V gene's germline CDR1 is SGHRS and CDR2 YFSETQ. CDR3 DNA sequence: TGCGCCAGCAGCCCCTTGGCAGGCACAGATACGCAGTATTTT. Translation: CASSPLAGTDTQYF.

This clonotype has more than one count but fewer than ten. The rearrangement uses TRBV20-1 and TRBJ2-5; TRBD2 aligns across 15 bases. CDR1 and CDR2 (germline): DFQATT, SNEGSKA (reference sequence). V lost 1 base and J lost 2; bases outside the gene matches: 5. The CDR3 contains 17 residues. Written as DNA, the CDR3 is TGCAGTGCTAGAGCTCATGGACTAGCGGGAGGGCAAGAGACCCAGTACTTC. Amino acid sequence: CSARAHGLAGGQETQYF.

This clonotype turned up a few times. The junction does not match germline at one end; this may be a read error. The gene calls are TRBV7-9 and TRBJ2-7; 9 bases line up with TRBD1. Germline values: CDR1 SEHNR, CDR2 FQNEAQ (reference sequence). The CDR3 runs 14 residues. CDR3 in amino acids: CTSSLGQGRYEQYF. CDR3 in DNA: TGTACCAGCAGCCTGGGACAGGGACGCTACGAGCAGTACTTC.

The rearrangement uses TRBV10-3 and TRBJ2-6; TRBD1 agrees at 10 bases. The V and J ends lost 5 bases and 2 bases, in that order; junction bases with no gene match: 3. Germline V gives CDR1 ENHRY, CDR2 SYGVKD. CDR3 size: 16 residues. The CDR3 coding sequence is TGTGCCATCAGTAAAGGGACAGGGGCTGGGGCCAACGTCCTGACTTTC. It encodes CAISKGTGAGANVLTF.

This chain connects TRBV3-1 to TRBJ2-7; D is ambiguous. The germline V gene encodes CDR1 LGHDT and CDR2 YNNKEL (reference sequence). The V end was cut by 4 bases, the J end by 5 bases, with 18 bases between. This CDR3 region has 15 residues. The CDR3 DNA reads TGTGCCAGCAGCCCTCCCTCCAGAAATGTCCACGAGCAGTACTTC. Its protein is CASSPPSRNVHEQYF.

The chain combines TRBV10-3 with TRBJ1-5; D gene unclear. This CDR3 is 15 amino acids long. V lost 0 bases, J lost 1 base, and 7 bases lay in between. CDR1 is ENHRY and CDR2 is SYGVKD in the germline V gene. The CDR3 region is CAISESTESNQPQHF. The CDR3 DNA reads TGTGCCATCAGTGAGTCTACCGAAAGCAATCAGCCCCAGCATTTT.

This clonotype was seen repeatedly, ten times or more. The chain joins TRBV24-1 to TRBJ1-2; D is unclear. V lost 0 bases and J lost 2, with 6 bases in between. The CDR3 is 14 residues long. The V gene's germline CDR1 is KGHDR and CDR2 SFDVKD. CDR3 in DNA: TGTGCCACCAGTGATTTGCGGGGAAACTATGGCTACACCTTC. Translation gives CATSDLRGNYGYTF.

There are a few counts of this clonotype. This may arise from a read error, as a much more abundant clone is one base away. This chain links TRBV6-2 or TRBV6-3 with TRBJ2-7; D is undetermined. Deletions cut 4 bases from V and 0 bases from J, with 4 bases between. Germline-derived CDR1 and CDR2 are MNHEY and SVGEGT. The CDR3 consists of 12 residues. CDR3 loop: CASSWYSYEQYF. CDR3 bases: TGTGCCAGCAGTTGGTACTCCTACGAGCAGTACTTC.